Following are 18 T cell receptor beta chains from one sample sequenced in a study of response to subunit inactivated influenza vaccine. Each CDR3 protein gets one entry after TCRdb re-called the RT-PCR reads with MiXCR. The data contain about half a million distinct CDR3 sequences, about 25% of them seen just once; the ten biggest clones take up 1.5% to 2%. Material: CD4+ T cells sorted from PBMCs, obtained more than 4 days after vaccination. All receptors come from a man in his forties or fifties who received an inactivated influenza vaccine.

This clonotype was detected a few times. The rearrangement joins TRBV6-1 to TRBJ1-1; D gene ambiguous. The germline V and J ends were trimmed by 3 bases and 0 bases, with 8 bases remaining between them. The germline CDR1 and CDR2 sequences are MNHNS and SASEGT. The CDR3 length is 14 residues. As DNA, the CDR3 is TGTGCCAGCAGTGACACTTCAGTGAACACTGAAGCTTTCTTT. Its protein is CASSDTSVNTEAFF.

The chain has TRBV19 and TRBJ2-3; tentative D call: TRBD1 (6 bases). The CDR3 runs 13 residues. Trimming removed 10 bases from V and 2 bases from J, with 13 bases in between. Germline CDR1 is LNHDA and CDR2 is SQIVND (reference sequence). CDR3 sequence (DNA): TGTGCCACCGCAGGACAGCACACAGATACGCAGTATTTT. This sequence encodes CATAGQHTDTQYF.

This clonotype was observed a few times. The chain uses TRBV10-3 and TRBJ1-1, with 8 nucleotides matching TRBD1. J lost 5 bases, V lost 4 bases, and 3 bases had no gene match. CDR3 size: 13 residues. Germline values: CDR1 ENHRY, CDR2 SYGVKD. The CDR3 region is CAISGQGRTEAFF. DNA for the CDR3: TGTGCCATCAGTGGACAGGGGAGGACTGAAGCTTTCTTT.

The chain employs TRBV20-1 and TRBJ2-7; 7 nucleotides line up with TRBD1. CDR3 length: 15 residues. Germline CDR1 and CDR2: DFQATT and SNEGSKA (reference sequence). With V trimmed by 5 bases and J by 7 bases, 17 bases remained unmatched. CDR3 DNA sequence: TGCAGTGCTTCCCGATGGGTAGGAACAGGGGAAGAGCAGTACTTC. Translation gives CSASRWVGTGEEQYF.

This clonotype was observed a handful of times. The chain has TRBV5-1 and TRBJ2-3, with D hard to call. Germline CDR1 reads SGHRS; CDR2 reads YFSETQ. V was shortened by 5 bases and J by 3 bases, with 16 bases between the two germline ends. The CDR3 runs 15 residues. The CDR3, as DNA: TGCGCCAGCAGTATCGGTTCGGGCAGAACAGATACGCAGTATTTT. As protein: CASSIGSGRTDTQYF.

A few counts support this clonotype. The J gene is TRBJ2-3, the V gene TRBV20-1, with D unclear. The V end lost 1 base, the J end lost 5 bases, and 16 bases lay between the germline ends. The CDR3 is 15 amino acids. Germline CDR1 is DFQATT and CDR2 is SNEGSKA (reference sequence). CDR3 DNA: TGCAGTGCTAGAGCTGACGTCCCCCGCCTAGATACGCAGTATTTT. Translation gives CSARADVPRLDTQYF.

This clonotype was counted a few times. V gene TRBV20-1 combines with J gene TRBJ1-1; possibly TRBD1 for D (5 bases). Trimming removed 0 bases at V and 1 base at J, with 9 bases between. CDR1 DFQATT and CDR2 SNEGSKA come from the germline V gene (reference sequence). This CDR3 has 14 residues. Written as DNA, the CDR3 is TGCAGTGCTAGAGACGGGACGGCGAACACTGAAGCTTTCTTT. It is translated as CSARDGTANTEAFF.

This clonotype has just a few counts. The chain has TRBV6-5 and TRBJ2-5; D unclear. Trimming removed 1 base from V and 4 bases from J, with 13 bases in between. Looked up from germline, CDR1 is MNHEY and CDR2 is SVGAGI. The CDR3 consists of 15 residues. The CDR3 DNA reads as TGTGCCAGCAGTTACTTTTCACTGGGGTCAGAGACCCAGTACTTC. This sequence encodes CASSYFSLGSETQYF.

The sample holds a few counts of this clonotype. The chain combines TRBV6-1 with TRBJ2-5; TRBD2 matches at 7 bases. The V gene's germline CDR1 is MNHNS and CDR2 SASEGT. V lost 5 bases to trimming and J lost 0 bases; unmatched junction nucleotides: 9. The CDR3 length is 16 residues. CDR3 in DNA: TGTGCCAGCAGTAAATGGCCTAGCGGACACCAAGAGACCCAGTACTTC. This gives the protein CASSKWPSGHQETQYF.

Only a few counts were recorded for this clonotype. The DNA of the CDR3 is TGCAGTGCTAGTCCCGGGACAGCCAGGACTGAAGCTTTCTTT. Protein product: CSASPGTARTEAFF. The gene calls are TRBV20-1 and TRBJ1-1, with 7 bases identical to TRBD1. CDR3 length: 14 residues. V lost 3 bases, J lost 5 bases, and 9 bases stayed unmatched. Germline CDR1 DFQATT, CDR2 SNEGSKA (reference sequence).

This clonotype was found a few times. The chain combines TRBV5-5 with TRBJ1-2; the D is unclear. V gave up 4 bases and J gave up 3 bases, with 13 bases separating them. The CDR3 totals 14 residues. Germline CDR1 reads SGHKS; CDR2 reads YYEKEE (reference sequence). This CDR3 reads CASSPLGKYYGYTF. In DNA form, the CDR3 reads TGTGCCAGCAGCCCCCTCGGGAAATACTATGGCTACACCTTC. The whole variable domain, filled in from reference TRBV5-5 and TRBJ1-2, reads DAGVTQSPTHLIKTRGQQVTLRCSPISGHKSVSWYQQVLGQGPQFIFQYYEKEERGRGNFPDRFSARQFPNYSSELNVNALLLGDSALYLCASSPLGKYYGYTFGSGTRLTVV.

This chain uses TRBV4-2 with TRBJ2-4, with 7 bases fitting TRBD2. The CDR3 consists of 15 residues. CDR1 and CDR2 (germline): LGHNA, YNFKEQ. Unmatched junction bases numbered 3, after V lost 1 base and J lost 3 bases. CDR3 region: CASSQGGGSKNIQYF. For the CDR3, the DNA is TGTGCCAGCAGCCAAGGGGGGGGAAGCAAAAACATTCAGTACTTC.

This clonotype has more than one count but fewer than ten. The chain has TRBV13 and TRBJ2-7; 10 bases are a match to TRBD1. The CDR3 totals 16 residues. Germline lookup yields CDR1 PRHDT and CDR2 FYEKMQ (reference sequence). The junction had 8 bases not matched to a gene; V was cut back by 2 bases and J by 4 bases. The CDR3 DNA reads as TGTGCCAGCAGCTTATTTAGGGACAGGGGTAAATACGAGCAGTACTTC. Amino acids: CASSLFRDRGKYEQYF.

This chain connects TRBV10-3 to TRBJ2-3; TRBD1 aligns across 7 bases. The germline V gene encodes CDR1 ENHRY and CDR2 SYGVKD. The CDR3 runs to 15 residues. V lost 6 bases and J lost 2; bases outside the gene matches: 8. CDR3 loop: CAISGTVTFTDTQYF. CDR3 nucleotide sequence: TGTGCCATCAGCGGGACAGTGACTTTCACAGATACGCAGTATTTT.

This clonotype came up a few times. V is TRBV20-1 and J is TRBJ2-5; the D gene is possibly TRBD2 (6 bases). This CDR3 has 16 residues. The V gene lost 6 bases and the J gene lost 3 bases, with 23 bases spanning the gap. The germline V gene encodes CDR1 DFQATT and CDR2 SNEGSKA (reference sequence). The CDR3 region is CSARRWEQDYKETQYF. The CDR3 nucleotides read TGCAGTGCAAGAAGATGGGAGCAGGACTACAAAGAGACCCAGTACTTC.

This rearrangement joins TRBV5-1 to TRBJ2-2; D is unclear. CDR1 SGHRS and CDR2 YFSETQ come from the germline V gene. With 4 bases removed from V and 3 bases from J, the gap between germline ends came to 7 bases. The CDR3 covers 13 residues. The CDR3 sequence: CASSGKDTGELFF. Here the CDR3 DNA reads TGCGCCAGCAGCGGGAAGGACACCGGGGAGCTGTTTTTT. Together with reference TRBV5-1 and TRBJ2-2, the CDR3 gives the full variable domain: KAGVTQTPRYLIKTRGQQVTLSCSPISGHRSVSWYQQTPGQGLQFLFEYFSETQRNKGNFPGRFSGRQFSNSRSEMNVSTLELGDSALYLCASSGKDTGELFFGEGSRLTVL.

The V gene is TRBV4-2, the J gene TRBJ1-2; D unclear. Germline-derived CDR1 and CDR2 are LGHNA and YNFKEQ. This CDR3 has 12 amino acids. V was pared by 0 bases and J by 3 bases, with 2 bases between. DNA for the CDR3: TGTGCCAGCAGCCAAGATGACTATGGCTACACCTTC. Its protein is CASSQDDYGYTF.

The chain links TRBV24-1 to TRBJ2-7, with TRBD1 as a possible D gene (6 bases). CDR1 and CDR2 from the germline V gene are KGHDR and SFDVKD. The CDR3 has 13 amino acids. V lost 7 bases, J lost 1 base, and 10 bases lay in between. The CDR3 nucleotides read TGTGCCACCAGCCCGGACAGTTCCTACGAGCAGTACTTC. Translation gives CATSPDSSYEQYF.